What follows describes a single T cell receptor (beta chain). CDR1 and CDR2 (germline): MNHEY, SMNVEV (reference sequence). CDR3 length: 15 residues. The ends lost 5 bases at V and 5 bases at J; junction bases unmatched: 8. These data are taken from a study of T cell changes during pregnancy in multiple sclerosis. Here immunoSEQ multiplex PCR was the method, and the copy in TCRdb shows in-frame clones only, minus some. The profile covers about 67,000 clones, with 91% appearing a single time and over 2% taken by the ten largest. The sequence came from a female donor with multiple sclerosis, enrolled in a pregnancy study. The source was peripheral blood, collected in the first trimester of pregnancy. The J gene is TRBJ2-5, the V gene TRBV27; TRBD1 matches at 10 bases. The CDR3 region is CASSPTDRGPETQYF. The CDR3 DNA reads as TGTGCCAGCAGTCCTACCGACAGGGGGCCTGAGACCCAGTACTTC.